The entry that follows covers one TCR beta chain sequence. Its antigen is as yet unknown. The sample comes from a study of cytomegalovirus exposure and HLA in healthy donors. Looking at the study overall: An early data release held some 85 million unique TCRs from HLA-typed donors. Across almost 400 genotyped donors, about 81% landed in the Caucasian-associated ancestry cluster. Points from the study as a whole: In a later analysis, several top co-occurrence clusters appeared linked to parvovirus B19, influenza, CMV and Epstein-Barr virus. Segments of the TCR beta V type were, in most cases, productive about 90% or about 30% of the time in an earlier analysis.

Primers: 60 Vbeta forward and 13 Jbeta reverse. Method: immunoSEQ multiplex PCR; TCRdb's copy keeps in-frame clones and lacks some. The sample shows 160,000 or so clones, 80% of them seen only once. V lost 5 bases to trimming and J lost 0 bases; unmatched junction nucleotides: 6. The length of the CDR3 is 17 residues. Germline CDR1 and CDR2: SGHTA and FQGNSA. The sample comprised PBMCs. The sequence was collected from a male donor in good health and CMV-seropositive. The rearrangement links TRBV7-2 to TRBJ2-7, with TRBD2 matching over 14 bases. CDR3 DNA: TGTGCCAGCAGCCGACTAGCGGGAGGGGCAAGCTCCTACGAGCAGTACTTC. This codes for CASSRLAGGASSYEQYF.